This note documents a single T cell receptor beta chain sequence. The CDR3 is 16 residues long. After removal of 1 base from V and 3 bases from J, the junction contained 7 bases not matched to a gene. The germline V gene has CDR1 SGHRS and CDR2 YFSETQ. TCRdb analysed the 5' RACE reads with MiXCR anew, one entry per CDR3 protein. The data show approximately 480,000 distinct CDR3 sequences, with roughly 20% seen just once and roughly an eighth held by the top ten. The record originates from a study of T-cell memory formation after mild COVID-19. Material for sequencing was PBMCs or a T cell subset sorted from them (not recorded which). The chain links TRBV5-1 to TRBJ2-7, with 10 bases identical to TRBD1. This clonotype originated in an adult woman who had mild COVID-19 (a few samples of this study predate the infection). Cell type and time point are not known. The CDR3 here is CASSLYGTGVHYEQYF. The DNA of the CDR3 is TGCGCCAGCAGCTTGTATGGGACAGGGGTGCACTACGAGCAGTACTTC. Complete variable domain (other parts from reference TRBV5-1 and TRBJ2-7): KAGVTQTPRYLIKTRGQQVTLSCSPISGHRSVSWYQQTPGQGLQFLFEYFSETQRNKGNFPGRFSGRQFSNSRSEMNVSTLELGDSALYLCASSLYGTGVHYEQYFGPGTRLTVT.